This is a list of T cell receptor beta chains from one sample in a study of blood T cell repertoires in COVID-19. Clones were read by immunoSEQ multiplex PCR, and TCRdb kept only the in-frame ones, dropping some. The sample consists of roughly 110,000 clones, around 89% of them appearing once. The sequencing input was peripheral blood. The receptors stem from a man aged 35 to 55 with active or convalescent COVID-19. The CDR3 runs from the conserved cysteine through the conserved F or W. D genes are given only for firm matches. A clone size is listed for some rows: how often the clone was seen (once, few, many), or a class if it is expanded.

>-|TRBJ2-7|18|-|TRBV12-2
CASRLANPPWTGFNEQYF
TGTGCAAGTCGCTTAGCGAATCCCCCCTGGACAGGGTTCAACGAGCAGTACTTC
>-|TRBJ1-1|13|TRBD1|TRBV19
CASRIGTATEAFF
TGTGCCAGTAGGATAGGGACAGCCACTGAAGCTTTCTTT
>-|TRBJ1-5|14|TRBD1|TRBV2
CASERDRGDQPQHF
TGTGCCAGCGAGAGGGACAGGGGTGATCAGCCCCAGCATTTT
>-|TRBJ2-2|17|TRBD1|TRBV19
CASSVPGQGAMVGELFF
TGTGCCAGTAGTGTACCGGGACAGGGGGCGATGGTCGGGGAGCTGTTTTTT
>-|TRBJ2-5|19|TRBD2|TRBV10-1
CASSESSPFCGSRQETQYF
TGCGCCAGCAGTGAGTCTTCACCCTTCTGCGGGAGTAGGCAAGAGACCCAGTACTTC
>once|TRBJ2-7|13|-|TRBV7-3
CASSSSQGYEQYF
TGTGCCAGCAGCTCCTCACAGGGCTACGAGCAGTACTTC
>-|TRBJ1-1|15|-|TRBV18
CASSPHAGSYTEAFF
TGTGCCAGCTCACCACACGCAGGGTCTTACACTGAAGCTTTCTTT
>few|TRBJ1-3|14|-|TRBV11-1
CASSLDNSGNTIYF
TGTGCCAGCAGCCTCGACAACTCTGGAAACACCATATATTTT
>-|TRBJ1-2|14|TRBD1|TRBV27
CASSTGQGHYGYTF
TGTGCCAGCAGTACTGGACAGGGACACTATGGCTACACCTTC
>-|TRBJ2-5|17|-|TRBV11-2
CASSLDRAAGLGETQYF
TGTGCCAGCAGCTTAGATAGGGCCGCGGGACTCGGGGAGACCCAGTACTTC
>-|TRBJ2-1|15|-|TRBV6-2/TRBV6-3
CASSYGQGGLYEQFF
TGTGCCAGCAGTTACGGGCAGGGTGGTCTTTATGAGCAGTTCTTC
>-|TRBJ1-3|15|-|TRBV6-1
CASSLARPSGNTIYF
TGTGCCAGCAGTTTAGCCCGACCCTCTGGAAACACCATATATTTT
>-|TRBJ2-5|11|-|TRBV5-1
CASSFGETQYF
TGCGCCAGCAGCTTCGGGGAGACCCAGTACTTC
>-|TRBJ2-5|13|-|TRBV29-1
CSVEGTFQETQYF
TGCAGCGTTGAAGGCACATTCCAAGAGACCCAGTACTTC
>-|TRBJ1-2|14|TRBD1|TRBV3-1/TRBV3-2
CASSQGQGGRGYTF
TGTGCCAGCAGCCAGGGACAGGGGGGGAGAGGCTACACCTTC
>-|TRBJ1-1|13|-|TRBV7-7
CASSLQRDTEAFF
TGTGCCAGCAGCCTACAGAGGGACACTGAAGCTTTCTTT
>-|TRBJ2-4|16|-|TRBV5-6
CASSADSPLAKNIQYF
TGTGCCAGCAGCGCCGACTCGCCGTTAGCCAAAAACATTCAGTACTTC
>few|TRBJ1-2|15|-|TRBV4-1
CASSLEDGDFYGYTF
TGCGCCAGCAGCCTAGAGGACGGGGATTTCTATGGCTACACCTTC
>-|TRBJ1-1|15|-|TRBV4-1
CASSQDHLGGSEAFF
TGCGCCAGCAGCCAAGACCACCTTGGTGGTAGTGAAGCTTTCTTT
>-|TRBJ1-1|13|TRBD1|TRBV12-3/TRBV12-4
CASSRTGYTEAFF
TGTGCCAGCAGTCGGACAGGGTACACTGAAGCTTTCTTT